Listed below are T cell receptor beta chains from one sample, sequenced in a study of shared clonotypes between healthy human individuals. Here immunoSEQ multiplex PCR was the method, and the copy in TCRdb shows in-frame clones only, minus some. Seen here are hundreds of thousands of clones, about two thirds observed once, and the top ten hold around 1.8%. The sequenced material came from memory CD4+ T cells sorted from blood. The receptors stem from a woman aged 25 to 39 in good health. Both conserved end residues are part of each CDR3. D genes are given only for firm matches. A clone size is listed for some rows: how often the clone was seen (once, few, many), or a class if it is expanded.

TRBV7-8,.,15,.,TRBJ2-1,CASSSRTETYNEQFF,TGTGCCAGCAGCTCCCGGACTGAAACCTACAATGAGCAGTTCTTC
TRBV2,.,12,few,TRBJ2-7,CASSATSAEQYF,TGTGCCAGCAGTGCGACTAGTGCCGAGCAGTACTTC
TRBV5-1,TRBD2,17,many,TRBJ2-3,CASSLEGRLAGEDTQYF,TGCGCCAGCAGCTTGGAGGGGCGGCTAGCGGGAGAAGATACGCAGTATTTT
TRBV5-1,TRBD2,16,few,TRBJ2-3,CASSSTSGSSTDTQYF,TGCGCCAGCAGCAGCACTAGCGGCTCTAGCACAGATACGCAGTATTTT
TRBV30,TRBD2,13,few,TRBJ2-5,CAWRAGMGETQYF,TGTGCCTGGAGAGCGGGGATGGGAGAGACCCAGTACTTC
TRBV7-3,.,15,.,TRBJ2-3,CASSPQGMFTDTQYF,TGTGCCAGCAGCCCGCAGGGTATGTTCACAGATACGCAGTATTTT
TRBV28,.,15,.,TRBJ2-1,CASSLFAGQHNEQFF,TGTGCCAGCAGTTTATTTGCGGGACAGCACAATGAGCAGTTCTTC
TRBV28,.,14,few,TRBJ1-1,CASRSGVRNTEAFF,TGTGCCAGCAGGTCAGGGGTGCGGAACACTGAAGCTTTCTTT
TRBV6-1,TRBD1,13,.,TRBJ2-5,CASSRDRDETQYF,TGTGCCAGCAGTAGGGACAGGGACGAGACCCAGTACTTC
TRBV7-8,.,15,few,TRBJ1-2,CASSLVSGPNYGYTF,TGTGCCAGCAGCTTAGTCTCAGGCCCTAACTATGGCTACACCTTC
TRBV9,TRBD1,14,once,TRBJ2-7,CASSVEAETGVQYF,TGTGCCAGCAGCGTAGAGGCGGAGACAGGGGTGCAGTACTTC
TRBV19,.,13,.,TRBJ1-5,CASSILLGQPQHF,TGTGCCAGTAGTATATTATTGGGTCAGCCCCAGCATTTT
TRBV9,.,15,.,TRBJ1-3,CASSVGQGRGNTIYF,TGTGCCAGCAGCGTAGGGCAGGGCAGAGGAAACACCATATATTTT
TRBV9,.,15,few,TRBJ1-4,CASSVEGLSNEKLFF,TGTGCCAGCAGCGTAGAGGGTCTGTCTAATGAAAAACTGTTTTTT
TRBV11-2,.,12,.,TRBJ2-1,CASSYTGSTRFF,TGTGCCAGCAGCTATACGGGAAGTACGAGGTTCTTC
TRBV28,TRBD1,13,.,TRBJ2-3,CATRQGYTDTQYF,TGTGCCACCAGACAGGGATACACAGATACGCAGTATTTT
TRBV9,TRBD2,13,once,TRBJ2-1,CASSREERGEQFF,TGTGCCAGCAGCCGCGAGGAGCGGGGGGAGCAGTTCTTC
TRBV4-1,TRBD2,17,.,TRBJ2-7,CASSHQTSTRPPYEQYF,TGCGCCAGCAGCCATCAGACTAGCACCAGACCACCCTACGAGCAGTACTTC
TRBV10-2,TRBD2,18,.,TRBJ2-7,CASTGSQLAGESSNEQYF,TGCGCCAGCACGGGTTCCCAACTAGCGGGAGAATCTTCCAACGAGCAGTACTTC
TRBV11-2,.,15,.,TRBJ2-5,CASSLGRRGQETQYF,TGTGCCAGCAGCTTGGGACGGCGCGGGCAAGAGACCCAGTACTTC
TRBV18,.,15,.,TRBJ1-4,CASSLAGGASEKLFF,TGTGCCAGCTCACTAGCGGGGGGAGCTTCTGAAAAACTGTTTTTT
TRBV11-1,.,15,.,TRBJ2-7,CASSLGLGGNDEQYF,TGTGCCAGCAGCTTAGGACTAGGGGGGAACGACGAGCAGTACTTC
TRBV6-6,.,16,.,TRBJ1-5,CASSYSSGVDNQPQHF,TGTGCCAGCAGTTACTCGTCGGGGGTTGACAATCAGCCCCAGCATTTT
TRBV5-1,.,13,.,TRBJ2-7,CASSSTSAAEQYF,TGCGCCAGCAGCTCTACTTCGGCGGCCGAGCAGTACTTC
TRBV6-5,.,13,.,TRBJ1-5,CASSGNSNQPQHF,TGTGCCAGCTCGGGGAACAGCAATCAGCCCCAGCATTTT
TRBV28,TRBD1,13,once,TRBJ1-2,CASRDRGGFGYTF,TGTGCCAGCAGGGACAGGGGCGGGTTTGGTTACACCTTC
TRBV5-5,.,14,.,TRBJ1-5,CASSLEAGQQPQHF,TGTGCCAGCAGCTTGGAGGCAGGGCAACAGCCCCAGCATTTT
TRBV18,TRBD1,15,.,TRBJ2-7,CASSPYGQGEGEQYF,TGTGCCAGCTCACCATACGGACAGGGGGAAGGCGAGCAGTACTTC
TRBV19,TRBD1,15,few,TRBJ2-7,CASSDRDRTYGEQYF,TGTGCCAGTAGTGACCGGGACAGGACCTACGGGGAGCAGTACTTC
TRBV10-3,.,15,once,TRBJ1-5,CAISELGGSNQPQHF,TGTGCCATCAGTGAGTTAGGTGGGAGCAATCAGCCCCAGCATTTT
TRBV19,.,15,.,TRBJ1-3,CASSIPGFSGNTIYF,TGTGCCAGTAGTATACCAGGTTTCTCTGGAAACACCATATATTTT
TRBV11-2,.,15,.,TRBJ2-5,CASSHGRGREETQYF,TGTGCCAGCAGCCATGGCAGGGGTAGGGAAGAGACCCAGTACTTC
TRBV10-3,TRBD1,15,.,TRBJ2-2,CAISDGTANTGELFF,TGTGCCATCAGTGACGGGACAGCGAACACCGGGGAGCTGTTTTTT
TRBV5-1,TRBD1,15,.,TRBJ2-4,CASSSTGTAKNIQYF,TGCGCCAGCAGCTCGACCGGGACAGCTAAAAACATTCAGTACTTC
TRBV9,.,13,.,TRBJ1-1,CASSVSGGVGAFF,TGTGCCAGCAGTGTCAGCGGGGGGGTCGGAGCTTTCTTT
TRBV21-1,.,20,.,TRBJ1-3,CASSVPPGARGPRYGNTIYF,TGTGCCAGCAGCGTTCCCCCTGGGGCCAGGGGGCCGAGGTATGGAAACACCATATATTTT
TRBV11-3,TRBD2,15,.,TRBJ2-5,CASSLGTSGGETQYF,TGTGCCAGCAGCTTAGGGACTAGCGGAGGTGAGACCCAGTACTTC
TRBV5-8,.,16,.,TRBJ1-5,CASSSRQTHSNQPQHF,TGTGCCAGCAGCTCACGACAGACGCATAGCAATCAGCCCCAGCATTTT
TRBV19,TRBD1,15,.,TRBJ2-1,CASRTGTGAVSEQFF,TGTGCCAGTAGAACCGGGACAGGGGCGGTTAGTGAGCAGTTCTTC
TRBV5-4,.,15,.,TRBJ1-1,CASSLSSGSNTEAFF,TGTGCCAGCAGCTTGAGTTCAGGGTCGAACACTGAAGCTTTCTTT
TRBV10-1,TRBD2,16,many,TRBJ2-1,CASSEAPAGGYNEQFF,TGCGCCAGCAGTGAAGCCCCAGCGGGAGGGTACAATGAGCAGTTCTTC
TRBV19,.,14,.,TRBJ2-1,CASSRANSYNEQFF,TGTGCCAGTAGTAGGGCTAACTCCTACAATGAGCAGTTCTTC
TRBV2,TRBD2,14,many,TRBJ2-2,CASLSGGNTGELFF,TGTGCCAGCCTTAGCGGGGGTAACACCGGGGAGCTGTTTTTT
TRBV25-1,.,11,few,TRBJ2-7,CASSEQREQYF,TGTGCCAGCAGTGAACAGCGCGAGCAGTACTTC
TRBV7-8,.,13,once,TRBJ2-1,CASRPGSYNEQFF,TGTGCCAGCCGACCGGGCTCCTACAATGAGCAGTTCTTC
TRBV28,.,15,.,TRBJ1-3,CASSRWHSSGNTIYF,TGTGCCAGCAGTAGGTGGCACAGCTCTGGAAACACCATATATTTT